Shown below are 24 T cell receptor beta chains from a single sample sequenced in a study of CD8+ T cells in alopecia areata. Sequencing used cDNA as its template, made by extracting RNA and reverse transcribing it. Here immunoSEQ multiplex PCR was the method, and the copy in TCRdb shows in-frame clones only, minus some. The data hold 160,000 or so clones, with 58% observed a single time. Treatment given: oral pan-JAK inhibitor, 5-10 mg twice daily. Sample: CD4+ T cells sorted from blood, taken at approximately week 55, from a patient treated with tofacitinib. The receptor source for this set is a human donor with alopecia areata.

The chain uses TRBV6-5 and TRBJ2-3, with 9 bases lining up with TRBD1. V trimming: 6 bases; J trimming: 3 bases; junction bases outside the gene matches: 4. Germline assignment: CDR1 MNHEY and CDR2 SVGAGI. The CDR3 sequence is 14 residues long. The CDR3 reads CASSSGTGTDTQYF. The CDR3 bases are TGTGCCAGCAGCTCCGGGACAGGGACAGATACGCAGTATTTT.

The J gene is TRBJ2-7, the V gene TRBV6-6, with 10 bases identical to TRBD1. V lost 6 bases, J lost 6 bases, and 8 bases stayed unmatched. The CDR3 extends over 14 amino acids. The germline CDR1 and CDR2 sequences are MNHNY and SVGAGI (reference sequence). The CDR3 DNA reads TGTGCCAGCAGGATCCGGGACAGGGGTACCGAGCAGTACTTC. This sequence encodes CASRIRDRGTEQYF.

This clone was detected only a few times. This rearrangement joins TRBV28 to TRBJ1-6; a weak D match, TRBD1 (6 bases). The germline gives CDR1 MDHEN, CDR2 SYDVKM. This CDR3 comprises 13 residues. The germline V and J ends were trimmed by 8 bases and 11 bases, with 16 bases remaining between them. DNA for the CDR3: TGTGCCAGCCATGACAGGTCTTCGACACCCCTCCACTTT. Residues: CASHDRSSTPLHF.

V is TRBV4-1 and J is TRBJ1-5; 7 positions agree with TRBD1. Per germline, CDR1 MGHRA and CDR2 YSYEKL. V lost 3 bases, J lost 4 bases, and 6 bases stayed unmatched. This CDR3 is 15 amino acids long. CDR3 DNA sequence: TGCGCCAGCAGCCACCTGACAGGGCGAAATCAGCCCCAGCATTTT. It specifies CASSHLTGRNQPQHF.

The rearrangement joins TRBV18 to TRBJ2-7, with 7 bases lining up with TRBD2. The trim removed 5 bases at V and 4 bases at J, leaving 5 bases unmatched. CDR1 and CDR2 from the germline V gene are KGHSH and LQKENI. This CDR3 region has 13 residues. CDR3 bases: TGTGCCAGCTCAACGGGAGGAAGTTACGAGCAGTACTTC. Translating it yields CASSTGGSYEQYF.

This clone was detected once. This chain joins TRBV18 and TRBJ1-2; D ambiguous. V was cut by 4 bases and J by 8 bases, with 20 bases left in between. This CDR3 contains 15 residues. Germline loops: CDR1 KGHSH, CDR2 LQKENI. CDR3 in amino acids: CASSRSIAGAEGYTF. CDR3 nucleotides: TGTGCCAGCTCACGAAGCATCGCGGGAGCGGAAGGCTACACCTTC.

The chain recombines TRBV7-9 with TRBJ2-5; a weak D match, TRBD1 (6 bases). Trimming stripped 5 bases from V and 5 bases from J, with 15 bases between. CDR1 is SEHNR and CDR2 is FQNEAQ in the germline V gene (reference sequence). The CDR3 is 14 amino acids. The DNA for the CDR3 is TGTGCCAGCAGCGAACAACAGGGTATGGAGACCCAGTACTTC. This codes for CASSEQQGMETQYF.

V gene TRBV5-1 combines with J gene TRBJ1-2; D is possibly TRBD1 (5 bases). The germline V gene encodes CDR1 SGHRS and CDR2 YFSETQ. Trimming left V 6 bases short and J 7 bases short, with 19 bases between. The CDR3 runs 14 residues. The CDR3 reads CASNPGADLGGYTF. The DNA for the CDR3 is TGCGCCAGCAACCCCGGGGCTGATTTGGGTGGCTACACCTTC.

The V and J genes are TRBV5-1 and TRBJ2-7; D gene unclear. The CDR3 has 13 amino acids. The V and J ends lost 0 bases and 6 bases respectively, with 10 bases between them. Germline V CDR1 and CDR2: SGHRS, YFSETQ. The CDR3 bases are TGCGCCAGCAGCTTGGCGGGCCAATTCGAGCAGTACTTC. Its translation: CASSLAGQFEQYF.

In regard to this clone: The junction shows a germline mismatch at one end, possibly a read error. V is TRBV7-7 and J is TRBJ2-5; D not certain. From germline, CDR1 is SSHAT and CDR2 FNYEAQ (reference sequence). The CDR3 is 15 residues long. For the CDR3, the DNA is TGTGCTAGCAGCCTCCAGTGGGCTAACCAAGAGACCCAGTACTTC. Its protein is CASSLQWANQETQYF. The full variable domain, its missing parts supplied by reference TRBV7-7 and TRBJ2-5, is GAGVSQSPRYKVTKRGQDVTLRCDPISSHATLYWYQQALGQGPEFLTYFNYEAQPDKSGLPSDRFSAERPEGSISTLTIQRTEQRDSAMYRCASSLQWANQETQYFGPGTRLLVL.

CDR3 region: CSSSFRDNEQFF. The CDR3 coding sequence is TGCAGCTCCTCATTTCGGGACAATGAGCAGTTCTTC. The rearrangement joins TRBV29-1 to TRBJ2-1; no clear D. The CDR3 totals 12 residues. V was shortened by 8 bases and J by 5 bases, with 13 bases between the two germline ends. The germline gives CDR1 SQVTM, CDR2 ANQGSEA.

The chain employs TRBV30 and TRBJ2-3; TRBD1 matches at 10 bases. The CDR3 covers 13 residues. V dropped 5 bases and J dropped 3; count of bases not matched to a gene: 2. The germline V gene encodes CDR1 GTSNPN and CDR2 SVGIG (reference sequence). The CDR3 loop reads CAWGGQGTDTQYF. Here the CDR3 DNA reads TGTGCCTGGGGGGGACAGGGGACAGATACGCAGTATTTT.

This clone was detected ten times or more. V usage is TRBV5-1 and J usage is TRBJ2-3, with D hard to call. Trimming removed 0 bases from V and 4 bases from J, with 3 bases in between. The germline V gene has CDR1 SGHRS and CDR2 YFSETQ. CDR3 length equals 12 residues. CDR3 residues: CASSLGADTQYF. DNA of the CDR3: TGCGCCAGCAGCTTGGGGGCAGATACGCAGTATTTT.

The chain is built from TRBV29-1 and TRBJ1-5; D uncertain. Germline V gene data show CDR1 as SQVTM and CDR2 as ANQGSEA. This CDR3 is 13 amino acids long. V lost 4 bases and J 5 bases, leaving 12 bases between the germline ends. The CDR3: CSVGERRDQPQHF. CDR3 DNA: TGCAGCGTTGGAGAAAGAAGGGATCAGCCCCAGCATTTT. The full variable domain, rest sourced from reference TRBV29-1 and TRBJ1-5, is SAVISQKPSRDICQRGTSLTIQCQVDSQVTMMFWYRQQPGQSLTLIATANQGSEATYESGFVIDKFPISRPNLTFSTLTVSNMSPEDSSIYLCSVGERRDQPQHFGDGTRLSIL.

The V gene is TRBV5-1, the J gene TRBJ2-5; TRBD1 agrees at 7 bases. Germline V gives CDR1 SGHRS, CDR2 YFSETQ. The CDR3 length is 16 residues. The junction had 7 bases not matched to a gene; V was cut back by 2 bases and J by 0 bases. CDR3 nucleotide sequence: TGCGCCAGCAGCTTAACCGGGACAGCTAACCAAGAGACCCAGTACTTC. Translated: CASSLTGTANQETQYF.

This clone was observed a few times. The chain recombines TRBV30 with TRBJ2-3; D uncertain. This CDR3 is built from 12 residues. Germline lookup yields CDR1 GTSNPN and CDR2 SVGIG (reference sequence). The germline V and J ends were trimmed by 1 base and 2 bases, with 4 bases remaining between them. CDR3 amino acids: CAWSGDTDTQYF. As DNA, the CDR3 is TGTGCCTGGAGTGGGGACACAGATACGCAGTATTTT.

The chain has TRBV4-1 and TRBJ2-7; no reliable D call. V lost 4 bases and J 0 bases, leaving 10 bases between the germline ends. Germline values: CDR1 MGHRA, CDR2 YSYEKL. The CDR3 has 14 residues. CDR3 loop: CASSRYTASYEQYF. Written as DNA, the CDR3 is TGCGCCAGCAGCCGATACACGGCCTCCTACGAGCAGTACTTC.

The chain combines TRBV10-3 with TRBJ1-2; D is unresolved. Trimming stripped 0 bases from V and 8 bases from J, with 7 bases between. CDR3 size: 12 residues. Germline V gives CDR1 ENHRY, CDR2 SYGVKD. CDR3 region: CAISESDGGYTF. In nucleotides, the CDR3 is TGTGCCATCAGTGAGTCTGATGGCGGCTACACCTTC.

DNA for the CDR3: TGTGCCAGCAGCGTACAAGGGAGGGAGACCCAGTACTTC. Its translation is CASSVQGRETQYF. V gene TRBV9 combines with J gene TRBJ2-5, with D perhaps matching TRBD2 (6 bases). From germline, CDR1 is SGDLS and CDR2 YYNGEE. The CDR3 runs to 13 residues. The V gene lost 1 base and the J gene lost 5 bases, with 9 bases spanning the gap.

This chain links TRBV6-5 with TRBJ2-7; 9 bases match TRBD1. This CDR3 is 15 amino acids long. CDR1 is MNHEY, CDR2 SVGAGI, per germline. Trimming at V came to 4 bases and at J to 5 bases, leaving 9 bases not matched to a gene. DNA of the CDR3: TGTGCCAGCAGTTCCCGGACAGGGGTAATTCACGAGCAGTACTTC. Translating gives CASSSRTGVIHEQYF.

The chain links TRBV20-1 to TRBJ1-2; a weak D match, TRBD1 (6 bases). CDR3 length: 11 residues. Looked up from germline, CDR1 is DFQATT and CDR2 is SNEGSKA (reference sequence). V dropped 5 bases and J dropped 9 bases, with 13 bases sitting between them. DNA of the CDR3: TGCAGTGCTCACAGGGAAGGGAGCTACACCTTC. Translated: CSAHREGSYTF.

This clone appeared many times. The chain has TRBV30 and TRBJ1-2; D unresolved. CDR1 is GTSNPN and CDR2 is SVGIG in the germline V gene (reference sequence). The germline V and J ends were trimmed by 3 bases and 6 bases, with 5 bases remaining between them. This CDR3 region has 10 residues. In DNA, the CDR3 is TGTGCCTGGAGCAGCAATGGCTACACCTTC. It yields the protein CAWSSNGYTF. Looking up the rest from reference TRBV30 and TRBJ1-2 gives the full variable domain: SQTIHQWPATLVQPVGSPLSLECTVEGTSNPNLYWYRQAAGRGLQLLFYSVGIGQISSEVPQNLSASRPQDRQFILSSKKLLLSDSGFYLCAWSSNGYTFGSGTRLTVV.

The V call is TRBV19, the J call TRBJ1-1; D is unresolved. Per the germline V gene, CDR1 is LNHDA and CDR2 is SQIVND (reference sequence). The CDR3 covers 13 residues. Trimming shortened V by 4 bases and J by 5 bases, and 11 bases separated the two germline ends. CDR3 loop: CASSTERVTEAFF. Written as DNA, the CDR3 is TGTGCCAGTAGTACGGAAAGGGTAACTGAAGCTTTCTTT.

Notes on this clone: The same CDR3 also results from other DNA sequences found in this sample. The chain uses TRBV29-1 and TRBJ2-3; D might be TRBD2 (6 bases). The length of the CDR3 is 13 residues. Germline-derived CDR1 and CDR2 are SQVTM and ANQGSEA. The V and J ends lost 4 bases and 3 bases respectively, with 11 bases between them. The CDR3 sequence is CSVGGVVTDTQYF. Here the CDR3 DNA reads TGCAGCGTTGGGGGGGTAGTGACAGATACGCAGTATTTT.